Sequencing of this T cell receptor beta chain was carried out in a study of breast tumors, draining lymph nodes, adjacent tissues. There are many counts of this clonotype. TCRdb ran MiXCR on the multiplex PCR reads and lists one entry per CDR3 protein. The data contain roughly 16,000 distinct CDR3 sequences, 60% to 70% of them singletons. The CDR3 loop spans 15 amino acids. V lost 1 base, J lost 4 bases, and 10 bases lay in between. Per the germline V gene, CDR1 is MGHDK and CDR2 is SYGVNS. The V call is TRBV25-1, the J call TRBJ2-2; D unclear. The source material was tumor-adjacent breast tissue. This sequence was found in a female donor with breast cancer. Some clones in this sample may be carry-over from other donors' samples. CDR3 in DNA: TGTGCCAGCAGTGAATCGGTGGGATTCACCGGGGAGCTGTTTTTT. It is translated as CASSESVGFTGELFF.